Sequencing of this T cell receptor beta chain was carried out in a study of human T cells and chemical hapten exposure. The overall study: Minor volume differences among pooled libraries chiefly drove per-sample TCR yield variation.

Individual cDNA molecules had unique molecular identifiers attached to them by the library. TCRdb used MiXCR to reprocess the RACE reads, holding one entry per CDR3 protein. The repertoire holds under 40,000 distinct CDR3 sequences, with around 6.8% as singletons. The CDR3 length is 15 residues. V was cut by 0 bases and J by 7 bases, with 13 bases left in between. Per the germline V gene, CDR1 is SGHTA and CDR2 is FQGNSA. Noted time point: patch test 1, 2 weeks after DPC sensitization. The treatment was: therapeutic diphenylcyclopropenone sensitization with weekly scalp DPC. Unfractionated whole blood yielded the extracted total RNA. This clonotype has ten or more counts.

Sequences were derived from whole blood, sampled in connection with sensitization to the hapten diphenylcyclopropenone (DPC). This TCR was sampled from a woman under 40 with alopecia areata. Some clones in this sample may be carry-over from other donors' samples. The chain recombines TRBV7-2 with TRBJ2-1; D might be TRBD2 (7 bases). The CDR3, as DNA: TGTGCCAGCAGCTTAGCGGGGGGGCAGTATAATGAGCAGTTCTTC. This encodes CASSLAGGQYNEQFF.